This T cell receptor (beta chain) was observed in a study of early T cells in non-severe SARS-CoV-2 infection. Study background: Bulk RNA taken from unsorted whole blood was sequenced, leaving chains unpaired. Points from the study as a whole: VDJdb matches were skewed toward anti-spike CD8 T cell responses.

J was trimmed by 4 bases and V by 6 bases; bases with no gene match: 7. This CDR3 has 14 residues. Germline CDR1 SEHNR, CDR2 FQNEAQ (reference sequence). Researchers tagged individual cDNA molecules with unique molecular identifiers. TCRdb re-analysed the 5' RACE reads in MiXCR, keeping a single row per CDR3 protein. The sample holds around 49,000 distinct CDR3 sequences, more than 9% seen once. This clonotype was counted only a few times. Its antigen is undetermined. The sequencing input was whole blood. The chain joins TRBV7-9 to TRBJ2-7; 9 positions match TRBD1. The receptor comes from an adult who was a healthcare worker with PCR-confirmed SARS-CoV-2 infection or an uninfected control (not recorded which). CDR3 coding DNA: TGTGCCAGCAGATCCGGGACAGGGCTGTACGAGCAGTACTTC. This sequence encodes CASRSGTGLYEQYF.